This TCR beta chain appears in the sequencing data of a study of shared clonotypes between healthy human individuals. General study findings and limits: Naive subsets, compared against memory subsets, generally had larger estimated richness values. Sampling involved blood alone; tissue repertoires likely differ.

On this clone: The antigen is unknown.

CDR1 and CDR2 (germline): SGHAT, FQNNGV. The trim removed 3 bases at V and 4 bases at J, leaving 2 bases unmatched. This CDR3 comprises 14 residues. This table comes from immunoSEQ multiplex PCR, and its TCRdb copy is limited to in-frame clones, with some not included. Of around 1.1 million clones in the sample, roughly 80% are singletons; the top ten hold roughly 0.9%. This chain connects TRBV11-2 to TRBJ1-1; 10 positions match TRBD1. This clonotype originated in a man aged 18 to 29 in good health. Some clones in this sample may be carry-over from other donors' samples. Sequencing input: memory CD4+ T cells from PBMCs. Subset reported: CD45RA-negative fraction. The CDR3 loop is CASSFRTGGTEAFF. Written as DNA, the CDR3 is TGTGCCAGCAGCTTCCGGACAGGGGGCACTGAAGCTTTCTTT.